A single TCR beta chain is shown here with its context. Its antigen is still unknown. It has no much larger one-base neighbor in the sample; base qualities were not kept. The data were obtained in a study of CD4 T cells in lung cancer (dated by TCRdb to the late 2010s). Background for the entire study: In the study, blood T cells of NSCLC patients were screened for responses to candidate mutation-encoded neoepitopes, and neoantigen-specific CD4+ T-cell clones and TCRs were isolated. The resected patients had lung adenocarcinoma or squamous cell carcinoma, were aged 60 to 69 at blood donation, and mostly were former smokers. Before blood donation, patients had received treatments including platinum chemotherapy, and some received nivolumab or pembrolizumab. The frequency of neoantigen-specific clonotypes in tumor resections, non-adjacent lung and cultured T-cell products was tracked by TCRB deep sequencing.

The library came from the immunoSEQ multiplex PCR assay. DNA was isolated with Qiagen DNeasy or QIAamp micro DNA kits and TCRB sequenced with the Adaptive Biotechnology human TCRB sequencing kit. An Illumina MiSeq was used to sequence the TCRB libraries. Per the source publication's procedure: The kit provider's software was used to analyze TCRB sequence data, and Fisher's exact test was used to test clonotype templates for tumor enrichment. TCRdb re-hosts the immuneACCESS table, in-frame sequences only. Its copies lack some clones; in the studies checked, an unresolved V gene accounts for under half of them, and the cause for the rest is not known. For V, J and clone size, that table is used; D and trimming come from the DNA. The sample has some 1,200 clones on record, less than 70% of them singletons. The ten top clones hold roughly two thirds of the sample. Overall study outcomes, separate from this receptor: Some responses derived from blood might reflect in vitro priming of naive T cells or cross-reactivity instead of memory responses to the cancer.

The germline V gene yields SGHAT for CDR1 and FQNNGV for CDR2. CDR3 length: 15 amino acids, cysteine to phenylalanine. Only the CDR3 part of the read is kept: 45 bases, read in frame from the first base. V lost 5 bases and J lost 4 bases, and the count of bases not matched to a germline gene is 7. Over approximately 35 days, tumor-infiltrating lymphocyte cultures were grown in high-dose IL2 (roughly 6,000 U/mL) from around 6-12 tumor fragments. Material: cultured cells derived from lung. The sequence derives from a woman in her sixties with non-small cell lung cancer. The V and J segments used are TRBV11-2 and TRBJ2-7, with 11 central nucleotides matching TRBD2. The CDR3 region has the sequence CASSRLAGRRYEQYF. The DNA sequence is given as TGTGCCAGCAGCCGACTAGCGGGGAGAAGGTACGAGCAGTACTTC.